A selection of T cell receptor beta chains follows, all from one sample in a study of siplizumab effects on memory and regulatory T cells. Clones were read by immunoSEQ multiplex PCR, and TCRdb kept only the in-frame ones, dropping some. The sample holds approximately 94,000 clones, 80% to 95% seen once. The sequenced sample was CD8+ T cells sorted from blood. The receptors were gathered from a human donor in good health. CDR3s include the opening cysteine and the closing phenylalanine or tryptophan. D genes are given only for firm matches. Size is stated for part of the rows, as once, few or many counts, or as a class when the clone is expanded.

D gene: .
clone size: .
J gene: TRBJ2-1
V gene: TRBV4-3
CDR3 protein: CASSPGQSPYNEQFF
CDR3 DNA: TGCGCCAGCAGCCCCGGACAGTCCCCATACAATGAGCAGTTCTTC

D gene: .
clone size: once
J gene: TRBJ2-2
V gene: TRBV19
CDR3 protein: CASGLEGAEELFF
CDR3 DNA: TGTGCCAGTGGATTAGAGGGAGCGGAGGAGCTGTTTTTT

D gene: TRBD1
clone size: .
J gene: TRBJ2-7
V gene: TRBV13
CDR3 protein: CASSLSETGYSGEQYF
CDR3 DNA: TGTGCCAGCAGCTTATCGGAGACAGGGTATTCGGGCGAGCAGTACTTC

D gene: TRBD1
clone size: .
J gene: TRBJ1-1
V gene: TRBV30
CDR3 protein: CALREGAQGTEAFF
CDR3 DNA: TGTGCCCTTCGGGAGGGGGCGCAGGGCACTGAAGCTTTCTTT

D gene: .
clone size: .
J gene: TRBJ2-1
V gene: TRBV19
CDR3 protein: CASSISRWASGKTDNEQFF
CDR3 DNA: TGTGCCAGTAGTATTAGTAGGTGGGCTTCAGGAAAAACCGACAATGAGCAGTTCTTC

D gene: TRBD2
clone size: .
J gene: TRBJ2-3
V gene: TRBV19
CDR3 protein: CASSIFFAGGSTDTQYF
CDR3 DNA: TGTGCCAGTAGTATCTTTTTTGCGGGGGGGAGCACAGATACGCAGTATTTT

D gene: TRBD1
clone size: .
J gene: TRBJ2-7
V gene: TRBV14
CDR3 protein: CASSQVYGTGYEQYF
CDR3 DNA: TGTGCCAGCAGCCAAGTATATGGGACAGGCTACGAGCAGTACTTC

D gene: .
clone size: .
J gene: TRBJ2-1
V gene: TRBV30
CDR3 protein: CAWKGLSSYNEQFF
CDR3 DNA: TGTGCCTGGAAGGGCCTTAGCTCCTACAATGAGCAGTTCTTC

D gene: TRBD2
clone size: .
J gene: TRBJ2-7
V gene: TRBV2
CDR3 protein: CASTPAGGEQYF
CDR3 DNA: TGTGCCAGCACCCCGGCGGGGGGCGAGCAGTACTTC

D gene: .
clone size: .
J gene: TRBJ1-1
V gene: TRBV20-1
CDR3 protein: CSARESAEAFF
CDR3 DNA: TGCAGTGCTAGGGAAAGTGCTGAAGCTTTCTTT

D gene: TRBD2
clone size: .
J gene: TRBJ2-5
V gene: TRBV2
CDR3 protein: CASTGTSGAQETQYF
CDR3 DNA: TGTGCCAGCACCGGGACTAGCGGGGCACAAGAGACCCAGTACTTC

D gene: .
clone size: .
J gene: TRBJ1-5
V gene: TRBV27
CDR3 protein: CASSLLGARGSNQPQHF
CDR3 DNA: TGTGCCAGCAGTTTGTTGGGGGCGAGAGGTAGCAATCAGCCCCAGCATTTT

D gene: .
clone size: .
J gene: TRBJ1-2
V gene: TRBV7-9
CDR3 protein: CASSLELAYGYTF
CDR3 DNA: TGTGCCAGCAGCTTAGAACTAGCCTATGGCTACACCTTC

D gene: TRBD1
clone size: .
J gene: TRBJ2-6
V gene: TRBV6-5
CDR3 protein: CASSRQGYGANVLTF
CDR3 DNA: TGTGCCAGCAGCCGACAGGGGTATGGGGCCAACGTCCTGACTTTC

D gene: .
clone size: .
J gene: TRBJ2-1
V gene: TRBV19
CDR3 protein: CASRPTDEWGSYNEQFF
CDR3 DNA: TGTGCCAGTAGACCTACCGACGAGTGGGGATCCTACAATGAGCAGTTCTTC

D gene: .
clone size: .
J gene: TRBJ2-1
V gene: TRBV4-2
CDR3 protein: CASSQGAFYEQFF
CDR3 DNA: TGTGCCAGCAGCCAGGGGGCATTCTATGAGCAGTTCTTC

D gene: TRBD1
clone size: .
J gene: TRBJ2-7
V gene: TRBV7-9
CDR3 protein: CASSPGQGALEQYF
CDR3 DNA: TGTGCCAGCAGCCCAGGACAGGGGGCTCTCGAGCAGTACTTC

D gene: .
clone size: .
J gene: TRBJ2-2
V gene: TRBV15
CDR3 protein: CATSRDEVEVNTGELFF
CDR3 DNA: TGTGCCACCAGCAGAGATGAGGTAGAAGTGAACACCGGGGAGCTGTTTTTT

D gene: .
clone size: .
J gene: TRBJ2-7
V gene: TRBV4-1
CDR3 protein: CASSSRVRGRTNSYEQYF
CDR3 DNA: TGCGCCAGCAGCTCGCGTGTTAGGGGCAGAACAAACTCCTACGAGCAGTACTTC

D gene: .
clone size: .
J gene: TRBJ2-1
V gene: TRBV9
CDR3 protein: CASSPPAGNNEQFF
CDR3 DNA: TGTGCCAGCAGCCCCCCGGCAGGGAACAATGAGCAGTTCTTC

D gene: .
clone size: .
J gene: TRBJ2-3
V gene: TRBV7-6
CDR3 protein: CASSLGADTQYF
CDR3 DNA: TGTGCCAGCAGCTTAGGTGCTGATACGCAGTATTTT

D gene: .
clone size: .
J gene: TRBJ1-2
V gene: TRBV18
CDR3 protein: CASSPGTPDGYTF
CDR3 DNA: TGTGCCAGCTCACCCGGGACGCCGGATGGCTACACCTTC

D gene: TRBD1
clone size: .
J gene: TRBJ2-5
V gene: TRBV11-3
CDR3 protein: CASSLGTDRDGETQYF
CDR3 DNA: TGTGCCAGCAGCTTAGGCACTGACAGGGACGGAGAGACCCAGTACTTC

D gene: TRBD2
clone size: .
J gene: TRBJ2-3
V gene: TRBV5-1
CDR3 protein: CASSQAGGRTDTQYF
CDR3 DNA: TGCGCCAGCAGCCAAGCGGGGGGCCGCACAGATACGCAGTATTTT

D gene: .
clone size: .
J gene: TRBJ2-5
V gene: TRBV4-1
CDR3 protein: CASSLRDNTETQYF
CDR3 DNA: TGCGCCAGCAGCCTCCGGGACAACACTGAGACCCAGTACTTC

D gene: .
clone size: once
J gene: TRBJ2-2
V gene: TRBV6-1
CDR3 protein: CASNGPGTGELFF
CDR3 DNA: TGTGCCAGCAACGGCCCGGGAACCGGGGAGCTGTTTTTT

D gene: TRBD2
clone size: .
J gene: TRBJ2-3
V gene: TRBV29-1
CDR3 protein: CSVPRGEDTDTQYF
CDR3 DNA: TGCAGCGTACCTCGGGGGGAGGACACAGATACGCAGTATTTT

D gene: .
clone size: .
J gene: TRBJ1-5
V gene: TRBV27
CDR3 protein: CASSPGVGLQPQHF
CDR3 DNA: TGTGCCAGCAGTCCAGGGGTGGGGCTTCAGCCCCAGCATTTT

D gene: TRBD1
clone size: .
J gene: TRBJ1-5
V gene: TRBV6-5
CDR3 protein: CASSQSPGQEFF
CDR3 DNA: TGTGCCAGCAGCCAGAGCCCGGGACAGGAGTTTTTT

D gene: .
clone size: .
J gene: TRBJ1-1
V gene: TRBV7-9
CDR3 protein: CASSLDSSEAFF
CDR3 DNA: TGTGCCAGCAGCCTTGACAGTTCTGAAGCTTTCTTT

D gene: .
clone size: .
J gene: TRBJ2-7
V gene: TRBV28
CDR3 protein: CASSRDPLAYEQYF
CDR3 DNA: TGTGCCAGCAGCCGGGACCCCTTAGCCTACGAGCAGTACTTC

D gene: TRBD1
clone size: .
J gene: TRBJ1-3
V gene: TRBV9
CDR3 protein: CASSVALGQGAGNTIYF
CDR3 DNA: TGTGCCAGCAGCGTAGCTCTAGGACAGGGGGCTGGAAACACCATATATTTT

D gene: TRBD2
clone size: .
J gene: TRBJ2-2
V gene: TRBV6-4
CDR3 protein: CASSGTSGRGTGELFF
CDR3 DNA: TGTGCCAGCTCCGGGACTAGCGGGAGAGGAACCGGGGAGCTGTTTTTT

D gene: .
clone size: .
J gene: TRBJ2-7
V gene: TRBV21-1
CDR3 protein: CASSKAEDRIPYEQYF
CDR3 DNA: TGTGCCAGCAGCAAAGCTGAGGACAGGATACCCTACGAGCAGTACTTC

D gene: TRBD2
clone size: .
J gene: TRBJ2-7
V gene: TRBV18
CDR3 protein: CASSPGLAGVVEQYF
CDR3 DNA: TGTGCCAGCTCACCGGGACTAGCGGGAGTGGTCGAGCAGTACTTC

D gene: .
clone size: once
J gene: TRBJ2-3
V gene: TRBV9
CDR3 protein: CASSVGKPESTDTQYF
CDR3 DNA: TGTGCCAGCAGCGTAGGTAAGCCAGAAAGCACAGATACGCAGTATTTT

D gene: TRBD2
clone size: .
J gene: TRBJ2-1
V gene: TRBV19
CDR3 protein: CASEAGGIWNEQFF
CDR3 DNA: TGTGCCAGCGAAGCGGGGGGGATCTGGAATGAGCAGTTCTTC

D gene: TRBD1
clone size: .
J gene: TRBJ2-1
V gene: TRBV29-1
CDR3 protein: CSVGTGIEQFF
CDR3 DNA: TGCAGCGTTGGGACAGGTATTGAGCAGTTCTTC

D gene: .
clone size: .
J gene: TRBJ1-5
V gene: TRBV28
CDR3 protein: CASSLRVSASQPQHF
CDR3 DNA: TGTGCCAGCAGTTTAAGGGTTTCCGCAAGTCAGCCCCAGCATTTT

D gene: .
clone size: .
J gene: TRBJ2-1
V gene: TRBV5-1
CDR3 protein: CASSLGSGIEQFF
CDR3 DNA: TGCGCCAGCAGCTTGGGTTCGGGAATTGAGCAGTTCTTC

D gene: .
clone size: .
J gene: TRBJ1-5
V gene: TRBV28
CDR3 protein: CASSLTGISPQHF
CDR3 DNA: TGTGCCAGCAGTTTAACAGGGATCTCGCCCCAGCATTTT

D gene: .
clone size: .
J gene: TRBJ1-2
V gene: TRBV29-1
CDR3 protein: CSVEETKESYGYTF
CDR3 DNA: TGCAGCGTTGAAGAGACAAAAGAGAGCTATGGCTACACCTTC

D gene: .
clone size: .
J gene: TRBJ2-5
V gene: TRBV25-1
CDR3 protein: CASSESHGWRQETQYF
CDR3 DNA: TGTGCCAGCAGTGAATCCCACGGTTGGAGGCAAGAGACCCAGTACTTC

D gene: .
clone size: .
J gene: TRBJ2-7
V gene: TRBV13
CDR3 protein: CASSLAGKLPYEQYF
CDR3 DNA: TGTGCCAGCAGCTTAGCAGGGAAACTACCCTACGAGCAGTACTTC

D gene: .
clone size: .
J gene: TRBJ2-3
V gene: TRBV4-3
CDR3 protein: CASSEGRLLTDTQYF
CDR3 DNA: TGCGCCAGCAGCGAGGGCCGACTTCTCACAGATACGCAGTATTTT

D gene: .
clone size: .
J gene: TRBJ2-1
V gene: TRBV13
CDR3 protein: CASSFAYPVSIDEQFF
CDR3 DNA: TGTGCCAGCAGCTTCGCCTACCCGGTTTCGATCGATGAGCAGTTCTTC

D gene: .
clone size: .
J gene: TRBJ2-1
V gene: TRBV7-9
CDR3 protein: CASSRPWNEQFF
CDR3 DNA: TGTGCCAGCAGCAGGCCTTGGAATGAGCAGTTCTTC

D gene: .
clone size: .
J gene: TRBJ2-3
V gene: TRBV27
CDR3 protein: CASSPLGTAGAGDTQYF
CDR3 DNA: TGTGCCAGCAGCCCGCTGGGGACAGCGGGAGCTGGAGATACGCAGTATTTT

D gene: .
clone size: once
J gene: TRBJ2-1
V gene: TRBV2
CDR3 protein: CASPRGLLNEQFF
CDR3 DNA: TGTGCCAGCCCTCGGGGGCTCCTCAATGAGCAGTTCTTC

D gene: TRBD2
clone size: .
J gene: TRBJ2-3
V gene: TRBV6-1
CDR3 protein: CASSERVSGGTSTDTQYF
CDR3 DNA: TGTGCCAGCAGTGAAAGGGTTAGCGGGGGAACTAGCACAGATACGCAGTATTTT

D gene: .
clone size: .
J gene: TRBJ1-1
V gene: TRBV7-8
CDR3 protein: CASSLRPSGTEAFF
CDR3 DNA: TGTGCCAGCAGCTTACGTCCCAGCGGCACTGAAGCTTTCTTT

D gene: TRBD1
clone size: .
J gene: TRBJ2-2
V gene: TRBV27
CDR3 protein: CASSLVTGSLTGELFF
CDR3 DNA: TGTGCCAGCAGTTTAGTGACAGGGAGCCTCACCGGGGAGCTGTTTTTT

D gene: TRBD2
clone size: once
J gene: TRBJ2-2
V gene: TRBV4-3
CDR3 protein: CASSQNHLAGLNTGELFF
CDR3 DNA: TGCGCCAGCAGCCAAAATCATCTAGCGGGGCTGAACACCGGGGAGCTGTTTTTT

D gene: TRBD2
clone size: .
J gene: TRBJ2-1
V gene: TRBV27
CDR3 protein: CASSLSRGRTNNEQFF
CDR3 DNA: TGTGCCAGCAGTTTATCGCGGGGGAGAACTAACAATGAGCAGTTCTTC

D gene: .
clone size: .
J gene: TRBJ2-5
V gene: TRBV14
CDR3 protein: CASSLDSQTQYF
CDR3 DNA: TGTGCCAGCAGCTTAGACAGTCAGACCCAGTACTTC

D gene: TRBD1
clone size: .
J gene: TRBJ1-2
V gene: TRBV6-6
CDR3 protein: CASSPSGQGEAYGYTF
CDR3 DNA: TGTGCCAGCAGTCCATCTGGACAGGGGGAGGCGTATGGCTACACCTTC

D gene: .
clone size: .
J gene: TRBJ2-5
V gene: TRBV4-1
CDR3 protein: CASSQDRFEETQYF
CDR3 DNA: TGCGCCAGCAGCCAAGATCGTTTCGAGGAGACCCAGTACTTC

D gene: TRBD1
clone size: .
J gene: TRBJ2-7
V gene: TRBV5-3
CDR3 protein: CARSLTGEVYEQYF
CDR3 DNA: TGTGCCAGAAGCTTGACAGGGGAAGTCTACGAGCAGTACTTC